The rows below give T cell receptor beta chains drawn from one sample of a study of vaccination effects on CD4 cells after COVID-19. The method was immunoSEQ multiplex PCR; TCRdb's version includes in-frame clones alone and lacks a portion of them. The sample lists 55,000 to 90,000 clones, about 69% occurring once. Their antigens remain unidentified. Sequencing was performed on CD4+ T cells from PBMCs cultured with HIV peptides, taken before COVID-19 vaccination. These receptors all stem from a human donor who had a prior SARS-CoV-2 infection. CDR3s leave out the opening cysteine and the closing phenylalanine or tryptophan. The order of the fields is clone size, J gene, V gene, CDR3 protein. Expanded clones get a size class; other rows say once, few or many, or leave the size out.

clone size: .
J gene: TRBJ2-7
V gene: TRBV6-5
CDR3 protein: ASSRSSGSWYEQY

clone size: .
J gene: TRBJ1-2
V gene: TRBV7-3
CDR3 protein: ASSPGGGDLGYT

clone size: .
J gene: TRBJ2-7
V gene: TRBV29-1
CDR3 protein: SVRPMRTSGGAYEQY

clone size: few
J gene: TRBJ1-1
V gene: TRBV7-9
CDR3 protein: ASSLYEATEAF

clone size: few
J gene: TRBJ2-3
V gene: TRBV7-9
CDR3 protein: ASSPRTGGYLPSTDTQY

clone size: .
J gene: TRBJ2-7
V gene: TRBV7-2
CDR3 protein: ASSTLAGGYSYEQY

clone size: .
J gene: TRBJ1-1
V gene: TRBV6-1
CDR3 protein: ASSEALRAGGTEAF

clone size: .
J gene: TRBJ1-3
V gene: TRBV12-3/TRBV12-4
CDR3 protein: ASSISTIY

clone size: .
J gene: TRBJ1-1
V gene: TRBV5-6
CDR3 protein: ASSLGWTGGRTEAF

clone size: once
J gene: TRBJ1-6
V gene: TRBV28
CDR3 protein: ASTYPGDNSPLH

clone size: once
J gene: TRBJ1-5
V gene: TRBV3-1/TRBV3-2
CDR3 protein: ASSQLGNQPQH

clone size: .
J gene: TRBJ2-5
V gene: TRBV9
CDR3 protein: ASSLGTGSPVPQY

clone size: .
J gene: TRBJ2-5
V gene: TRBV5-1
CDR3 protein: ASSLGDGETQY

clone size: .
J gene: TRBJ2-1
V gene: TRBV27
CDR3 protein: ASWKASSYNEQF

clone size: once
J gene: TRBJ1-1
V gene: TRBV7-2
CDR3 protein: ASSSQQGTEAF

clone size: once
J gene: TRBJ2-3
V gene: TRBV4-3
CDR3 protein: ASSQDWGGWTLADTQY

clone size: .
J gene: TRBJ1-1
V gene: TRBV3-1/TRBV3-2
CDR3 protein: ASSQELGRGFLNTEAF

clone size: .
J gene: TRBJ2-2
V gene: TRBV5-1
CDR3 protein: ASSLRGQGNTGELF

clone size: few
J gene: TRBJ1-5
V gene: TRBV7-3
CDR3 protein: ASSLGRRGNQPQH

clone size: .
J gene: TRBJ2-3
V gene: TRBV5-5
CDR3 protein: ASKIPPHGGTDTQY

clone size: .
J gene: TRBJ2-1
V gene: TRBV7-8
CDR3 protein: ASSHYNEQF

clone size: once
J gene: TRBJ2-1
V gene: TRBV5-1
CDR3 protein: ASSYTRTGVNEQF

clone size: .
J gene: TRBJ2-3
V gene: TRBV2
CDR3 protein: ASQAAGEIDTQY

clone size: .
J gene: TRBJ2-3
V gene: TRBV5-1
CDR3 protein: ASSSPSGRALDTQY

clone size: .
J gene: TRBJ2-2
V gene: TRBV5-4
CDR3 protein: ASSLDPGGTNTGELF

clone size: .
J gene: TRBJ2-5
V gene: TRBV29-1
CDR3 protein: SVKTETQY

clone size: few
J gene: TRBJ2-5
V gene: TRBV10-3
CDR3 protein: AISDPAIRETQY

clone size: .
J gene: TRBJ1-1
V gene: TRBV11-2
CDR3 protein: ASSSDQETTEAF

clone size: once
J gene: TRBJ2-7
V gene: TRBV10-3
CDR3 protein: AISETPGTHLPYEQY

clone size: .
J gene: TRBJ2-3
V gene: TRBV6-5
CDR3 protein: ASSYWRRGRTDTQY

clone size: .
J gene: TRBJ1-2
V gene: TRBV30
CDR3 protein: AWSGTSLDGYT

clone size: .
J gene: TRBJ2-7
V gene: TRBV5-1
CDR3 protein: ASSLGSSLNYEQY

clone size: .
J gene: TRBJ2-3
V gene: TRBV7-3
CDR3 protein: ASSSGSTDTQY

clone size: few
J gene: TRBJ2-1
V gene: TRBV6-2/TRBV6-3
CDR3 protein: ASSLLGVSYNEQF

clone size: .
J gene: TRBJ1-2
V gene: TRBV12-3/TRBV12-4
CDR3 protein: ASSLGQRYT

clone size: .
J gene: TRBJ1-1
V gene: TRBV19
CDR3 protein: ASLDRTGGDNTEAF

clone size: .
J gene: TRBJ2-1
V gene: TRBV5-1
CDR3 protein: ASSLTSGAYNEQF

clone size: .
J gene: TRBJ1-5
V gene: TRBV7-2
CDR3 protein: ASSSDRDQPQH

clone size: .
J gene: TRBJ2-1
V gene: TRBV6-5
CDR3 protein: ASREDRWSYNEQF

clone size: .
J gene: TRBJ2-5
V gene: TRBV29-1
CDR3 protein: SVGGVQETQY

clone size: .
J gene: TRBJ2-7
V gene: TRBV5-5
CDR3 protein: ASSFKGTGVSYEQY

clone size: .
J gene: TRBJ2-7
V gene: TRBV28
CDR3 protein: ASSETNYEQY

clone size: .
J gene: TRBJ2-1
V gene: TRBV7-2
CDR3 protein: ASSLRSEAYNEQF

clone size: .
J gene: TRBJ2-5
V gene: TRBV2
CDR3 protein: ASNRFLETQY

clone size: .
J gene: TRBJ2-5
V gene: TRBV19
CDR3 protein: ASSIGSHQTQY

clone size: .
J gene: TRBJ1-1
V gene: TRBV5-1
CDR3 protein: ASRQLLQGGAEAF

clone size: .
J gene: TRBJ1-2
V gene: TRBV21-1
CDR3 protein: ASSNEGQGIGYT

clone size: .
J gene: TRBJ1-3
V gene: TRBV18
CDR3 protein: ASSPLSGGSNTIY

clone size: .
J gene: TRBJ1-1
V gene: TRBV5-4
CDR3 protein: ASSSFEGRNEAF

clone size: .
J gene: TRBJ2-3
V gene: TRBV11-2
CDR3 protein: ASSPSGGHTQY

clone size: .
J gene: TRBJ2-2
V gene: TRBV20-1
CDR3 protein: SASQGYPDGELF

clone size: few
J gene: TRBJ1-4
V gene: TRBV7-9
CDR3 protein: ASSPGDGPNEKLF

clone size: few
J gene: TRBJ2-7
V gene: TRBV28
CDR3 protein: ASSRHGQLYEQY

clone size: once
J gene: TRBJ1-1
V gene: TRBV9
CDR3 protein: ASSVEGVRGTEAF

clone size: .
J gene: TRBJ1-2
V gene: TRBV5-1
CDR3 protein: ASSTGQGYGYT

clone size: .
J gene: TRBJ1-2
V gene: TRBV5-1
CDR3 protein: ASSLEGQGGFGYT